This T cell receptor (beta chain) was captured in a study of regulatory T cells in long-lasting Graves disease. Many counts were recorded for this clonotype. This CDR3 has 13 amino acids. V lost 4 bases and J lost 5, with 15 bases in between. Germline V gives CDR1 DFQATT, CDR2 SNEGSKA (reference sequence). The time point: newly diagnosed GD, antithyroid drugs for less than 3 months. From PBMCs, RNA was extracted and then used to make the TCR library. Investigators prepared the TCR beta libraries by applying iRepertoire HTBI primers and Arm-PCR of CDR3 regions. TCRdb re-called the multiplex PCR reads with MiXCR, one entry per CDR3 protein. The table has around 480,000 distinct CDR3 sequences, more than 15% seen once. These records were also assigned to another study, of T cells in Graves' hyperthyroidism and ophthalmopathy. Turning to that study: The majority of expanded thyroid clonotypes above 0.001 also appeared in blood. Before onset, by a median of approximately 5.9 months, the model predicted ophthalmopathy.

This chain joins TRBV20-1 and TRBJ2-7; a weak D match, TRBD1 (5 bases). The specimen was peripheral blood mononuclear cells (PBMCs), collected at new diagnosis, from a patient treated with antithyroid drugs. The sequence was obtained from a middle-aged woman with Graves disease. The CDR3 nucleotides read TGCAGTGCTAAAACACCCCAGGGCCACGAGCAGTACTTC. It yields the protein CSAKTPQGHEQYF.